This T cell receptor (beta chain) is from a study of T cell changes during pregnancy in multiple sclerosis (dated by TCRdb to 2018 to 2020). Regarding the research as a whole: In women with multiple sclerosis, the researchers looked at how the T cell repertoire shifted as pregnancy progressed.

Library prep was done by the immunoSEQ multiplex PCR assay. Imported from immuneACCESS, the table was reduced by TCRdb to in-frame sequences with V and J called. These copies leave out some clones; in studies compared against another copy, an unresolved V gene accounts for under half, and the cause of the remainder is not known. This sample holds under 50,000 clones; approximately 94% were observed only once. The ten largest make up almost 4.5% of the sample. In regard to this clone: Its recognized antigen is unknown. No much larger clone is present one base from it, and per-base qualities are unavailable.

V trim: 5 bases; J trim: 5 bases; unmatched bases: 6. The CDR3 numbers 14 residues from cysteine through phenylalanine. Only CDR3 DNA remains: 42 bases, in frame from the first base. The germline V gene (reference sequence) specifies SEHNR as CDR1 and FQNEAQ as CDR2. This TCR was recovered from a female donor with multiple sclerosis, enrolled in a pregnancy study. The sequence links TRBV7-9 to TRBJ2-1; TRBD1 agrees with 7 junctional bases. Specimen: CD8+ T cells from peripheral blood mononuclear cells, collected in the first trimester of pregnancy. The DNA sequence is given as TGTGCCAGCAGCAAAAGACAGGGAAACAATGAGCAGTTCTTC. Translated, this is CASSKRQGNNEQFF.